This T cell receptor (beta chain) was sequenced in a study of T cells in Graves' hyperthyroidism and ophthalmopathy. RNA transcripts gave rise to amplified TCR beta CDR3 regions. The HTBI set primed first-round TCR CDR3 RT-PCR. From the multiplex PCR reads, TCRdb called clonotypes with MiXCR, one entry per CDR3 protein. The sample includes approximately 480,000 distinct CDR3 sequences, around 21% of them seen just once. This clonotype was seen many times. This CDR3 region has 13 residues. Germline V gene lookup returns CDR1 SGHRS and CDR2 YFSETQ. Trimming left V 1 base short and J 4 bases short, with 8 bases between. A lack of ophthalmopathy progression within 18 months defined stable Graves' hyperthyroidism.

The chain has TRBV5-1 and TRBJ1-2; D unresolved. The sample was blood. The clonotype comes from a man between 18 and 35 years old with Graves' hyperthyroidism. CDR3 region: CASSLSQLYGYTF. The CDR3 bases are TGCGCCAGCAGCTTGTCTCAGCTCTATGGCTACACCTTC.